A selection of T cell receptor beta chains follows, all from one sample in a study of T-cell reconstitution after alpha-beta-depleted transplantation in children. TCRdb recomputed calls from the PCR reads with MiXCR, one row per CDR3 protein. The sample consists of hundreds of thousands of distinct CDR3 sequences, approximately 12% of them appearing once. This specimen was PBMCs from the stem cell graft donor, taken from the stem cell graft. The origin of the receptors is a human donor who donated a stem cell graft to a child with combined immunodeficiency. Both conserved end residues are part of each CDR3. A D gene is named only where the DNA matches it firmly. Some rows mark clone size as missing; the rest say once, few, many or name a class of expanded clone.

DNA: TGTGCCAGCGGCTTTAACAATGAGCAGTTCTTC; CDR3: CASGFNNEQFF; J: TRBJ2-1; D: NA; length: 11; size: NA; V: TRBV12-3/TRBV12-4
DNA: TGTGCCACCAGTGGGACAGGGGTTCAGCCCCAGCATTTT; CDR3: CATSGTGVQPQHF; J: TRBJ1-5; D: TRBD1; length: 13; size: NA; V: TRBV24-1
DNA: TGCGCCAGCAGCTGGGACACAGGAAACTCTGGAAACACCATATATTTT; CDR3: CASSWDTGNSGNTIYF; J: TRBJ1-3; D: NA; length: 16; size: few; V: TRBV5-1
DNA: TGTGCCAGCAGCTTAACGGTACAGGGGGCTTCAGAAGCTTTCTTT; CDR3: CASSLTVQGASEAFF; J: TRBJ1-1; D: TRBD1; length: 15; size: NA; V: TRBV7-3
DNA: TGTGCCAGCAGTCCTGGGACCGCCAATGAGCAGTTCTTC; CDR3: CASSPGTANEQFF; J: TRBJ2-1; D: NA; length: 13; size: few; V: TRBV27
DNA: TGTGCCAGCAGTACCCCTCGGCAGTTCTATGGCTACACCTTC; CDR3: CASSTPRQFYGYTF; J: TRBJ1-2; D: NA; length: 14; size: NA; V: TRBV12-3/TRBV12-4
DNA: TGTGCCAGCAGCCCCCGGGACAGACTAGCCAAAAACATTCAGTACTTC; CDR3: CASSPRDRLAKNIQYF; J: TRBJ2-4; D: TRBD1; length: 16; size: NA; V: TRBV4-2
DNA: TGCGCCAGCAGCTTGACGGGACTGAGCTCCTACAATGAGCAGTTCTTC; CDR3: CASSLTGLSSYNEQFF; J: TRBJ2-1; D: NA; length: 16; size: many; V: TRBV5-1
DNA: TGTGCCAGCAGCCAAGATAGAGGCGGGAGTGTTTACGAGCAGTACTTC; CDR3: CASSQDRGGSVYEQYF; J: TRBJ2-7; D: TRBD2; length: 16; size: few; V: TRBV3-1
DNA: TGCAGCGTATACATTTTCCACGAGCAGTACTTC; CDR3: CSVYIFHEQYF; J: TRBJ2-7; D: NA; length: 11; size: NA; V: TRBV29-1
DNA: TGTGCCAGCAGCCAAGTCCGGACGGACTACGAGCAGTACTTC; CDR3: CASSQVRTDYEQYF; J: TRBJ2-7; D: NA; length: 14; size: NA; V: TRBV4-2
DNA: TGTGCCAGCAGTTTTTGGCGGAGGACAGGGCCAGGTGGGGGGCAGCCCCAGCATTTT; CDR3: CASSFWRRTGPGGGQPQHF; J: TRBJ1-5; D: TRBD1; length: 19; size: NA; V: TRBV12-3/TRBV12-4
DNA: TGTGCCAGCAACCTCCAACCGAACACTGAAGCTTTCTTT; CDR3: CASNLQPNTEAFF; J: TRBJ1-1; D: NA; length: 13; size: many; V: TRBV12-3/TRBV12-4
DNA: TGCGCCAGCAGCTTGGCCCCACGGGAGGGGTACAATGAGCAGTTCTTC; CDR3: CASSLAPREGYNEQFF; J: TRBJ2-1; D: TRBD2; length: 16; size: NA; V: TRBV5-1
DNA: TGTGCCAGCAGTTGGGGAGCGGGGGGGCAAGAGACCCAGTACTTC; CDR3: CASSWGAGGQETQYF; J: TRBJ2-5; D: TRBD2; length: 15; size: NA; V: TRBV28
DNA: TGTGCCATCAGTGAGTCTAGACAGGGGGGCAATGAGCAGTTCTTC; CDR3: CAISESRQGGNEQFF; J: TRBJ2-1; D: TRBD1; length: 15; size: once; V: TRBV10-3
DNA: TGTGCCAGCAGCTCCTACAAAAACAATGAGCAGTTCTTC; CDR3: CASSSYKNNEQFF; J: TRBJ2-1; D: NA; length: 13; size: few; V: TRBV7-8
DNA: TGCAGTGCTAGGGTCTGGAGGGGAGGGGTCCAAGAGACCCAGTACTTC; CDR3: CSARVWRGGVQETQYF; J: TRBJ2-5; D: TRBD2; length: 16; size: few; V: TRBV20-1
DNA: TGCGCCAGCAGCCAAGAAGGTGGGGTAGCAGGGAATGAGCAGTTCTTC; CDR3: CASSQEGGVAGNEQFF; J: TRBJ2-1; D: NA; length: 16; size: few; V: TRBV4-3
DNA: TGTGCCAGCACCGAAGGATACGCCGGGGAGCTGTTTTTT; CDR3: CASTEGYAGELFF; J: TRBJ2-2; D: NA; length: 13; size: many; V: TRBV5-5
DNA: TGTGCCAGCAGTGAACGACAGGGTTTCTACGAGCAGTACTTC; CDR3: CASSERQGFYEQYF; J: TRBJ2-7; D: TRBD1; length: 14; size: NA; V: TRBV25-1
DNA: TGCAGTGCTAGGGTCCCGTATGGCGGGGAGCTGTTTTTT; CDR3: CSARVPYGGELFF; J: TRBJ2-2; D: NA; length: 13; size: NA; V: TRBV20-1
DNA: TGTGCCAGCAGCTTAGATTTAGGATGGGCCCAAGGGGCCTACAATGAGCAGTTCTTC; CDR3: CASSLDLGWAQGAYNEQFF; J: TRBJ2-1; D: NA; length: 19; size: few; V: TRBV11-2
DNA: TGTGCCAGCAGCCCCGGAGGGAGAAGGTACGAGCAGTACTTC; CDR3: CASSPGGRRYEQYF; J: TRBJ2-7; D: NA; length: 14; size: NA; V: TRBV12-3/TRBV12-4
DNA: TGTGCCAGCGCCGTGTACACTGAAGCTTTCTTT; CDR3: CASAVYTEAFF; J: TRBJ1-1; D: NA; length: 11; size: few; V: TRBV12-3/TRBV12-4
DNA: TGTGCCAGCAGCCTCAGAGCAAATACGCAGTATTTT; CDR3: CASSLRANTQYF; J: TRBJ2-3; D: NA; length: 12; size: NA; V: TRBV7-6
DNA: TGTGCCAGCTCGACCAGGGGGTTGGAGACCCAGTACTTC; CDR3: CASSTRGLETQYF; J: TRBJ2-5; D: TRBD1; length: 13; size: few; V: TRBV18
DNA: TGTGCCAGCAGTTACGCCGGGGACAACGACTACGAGCAGTACTTC; CDR3: CASSYAGDNDYEQYF; J: TRBJ2-7; D: NA; length: 15; size: few; V: TRBV6-5
DNA: TGTGCCAGCAGCGTAGGCGGGAGGGCCACTCACGAGCAGTACTTC; CDR3: CASSVGGRATHEQYF; J: TRBJ2-7; D: TRBD2; length: 15; size: NA; V: TRBV9
DNA: TGTGCCAGCAGTGAGGGGCGGGAGGGACTATACAATGAGCAGTTCTTC; CDR3: CASSEGREGLYNEQFF; J: TRBJ2-1; D: TRBD2; length: 16; size: NA; V: TRBV6-1
DNA: TGTGCCAGCACGATCACCCCACCTCGAGGGGTGATGAACACTGAAGCTTTCTTT; CDR3: CASTITPPRGVMNTEAFF; J: TRBJ1-1; D: NA; length: 18; size: few; V: TRBV6-2/TRBV6-3
DNA: TGTGCCAGCAGGCCTAGTAATTCACCCCTCCACTTT; CDR3: CASRPSNSPLHF; J: TRBJ1-6; D: NA; length: 12; size: many; V: TRBV28
DNA: TGTGCCAGCAGCAAAGAGACAGGGGCCCCGAACACTGAAGCTTTCTTT; CDR3: CASSKETGAPNTEAFF; J: TRBJ1-1; D: NA; length: 16; size: few; V: TRBV21-1
DNA: TGTGCCAGCAGCTTAACGAGGGACGGGGGGGCCACAAATACGCAGTATTTT; CDR3: CASSLTRDGGATNTQYF; J: TRBJ2-3; D: TRBD2; length: 17; size: few; V: TRBV7-3
DNA: TGTGCCAGCAGCCCCACCCTTTGGGGCAGGGCAGACATTCAGTACTTC; CDR3: CASSPTLWGRADIQYF; J: TRBJ2-4; D: NA; length: 16; size: many; V: TRBV7-2
DNA: TGCGCCAGCAGCCGCCGGGGAACCGGGGAGCTGTTTTTT; CDR3: CASSRRGTGELFF; J: TRBJ2-2; D: NA; length: 13; size: many; V: TRBV4-3
DNA: TGTGCCAGCAGTTTATGGGTTGGGGTCAAAAACATTCAGTACTTC; CDR3: CASSLWVGVKNIQYF; J: TRBJ2-4; D: NA; length: 15; size: NA; V: TRBV12-3/TRBV12-4
DNA: TGTGCTAGCAGCTTAGGTCATACAGCAGATACGCAGTATTTT; CDR3: CASSLGHTADTQYF; J: TRBJ2-3; D: NA; length: 14; size: few; V: TRBV7-7
DNA: TGCGCCAGCAGCATGAGACAGGTGACGGCTGAGCAGTTCTTC; CDR3: CASSMRQVTAEQFF; J: TRBJ2-1; D: NA; length: 14; size: many; V: TRBV4-3
DNA: TGTGCCAGCATGGGTTCCCACGAGCAGTACTTC; CDR3: CASMGSHEQYF; J: TRBJ2-7; D: NA; length: 11; size: NA; V: TRBV27
DNA: TGTGCCACCAGTGCAACCGGCGGACAGGCGAGCAATCAGCCCCAGCATTTT; CDR3: CATSATGGQASNQPQHF; J: TRBJ1-5; D: TRBD1; length: 17; size: many; V: TRBV24-1
DNA: TGCAGTGCTAACCAGGGACAGCACTGGCCAGATACGCAGTATTTT; CDR3: CSANQGQHWPDTQYF; J: TRBJ2-3; D: TRBD1; length: 15; size: many; V: TRBV20-1
DNA: TGTGCCACCAGCAGAGACTACTCCCAGGCCAAAAACATTCAGTACTTC; CDR3: CATSRDYSQAKNIQYF; J: TRBJ2-4; D: NA; length: 16; size: NA; V: TRBV15
DNA: TGTGCCAGCAGCTTTGTCCACGAGCAGTACTTC; CDR3: CASSFVHEQYF; J: TRBJ2-7; D: NA; length: 11; size: NA; V: TRBV7-9
DNA: TGTGCCTGGAGTGTTAGGCAGAACACTGAAGCTTTCTTT; CDR3: CAWSVRQNTEAFF; J: TRBJ1-1; D: NA; length: 13; size: few; V: TRBV30
DNA: TGCAGCGTTGAAGTTAGTCTAGCGGGACCAGCGTCTAGCACAGATACGCAGTATTTT; CDR3: CSVEVSLAGPASSTDTQYF; J: TRBJ2-3; D: TRBD2; length: 19; size: NA; V: TRBV29-1
DNA: TGTGCCAGCGCAGGAGGCGGAACAGATACGCAGTATTTT; CDR3: CASAGGGTDTQYF; J: TRBJ2-3; D: NA; length: 13; size: NA; V: TRBV2
DNA: TGTGCCAGCAGCCCCGGGGGGCACTCCTACGAGCAGTACTTC; CDR3: CASSPGGHSYEQYF; J: TRBJ2-7; D: NA; length: 14; size: many; V: TRBV12-3/TRBV12-4
DNA: TGCAGCGTCATACGGACAGGGGGCGCGGAGCAGTACTTC; CDR3: CSVIRTGGAEQYF; J: TRBJ2-7; D: TRBD1; length: 13; size: many; V: TRBV29-1
DNA: TGTGCCACGGGATTGGGGTGGAACAATGAGCAGTTCTTC; CDR3: CATGLGWNNEQFF; J: TRBJ2-1; D: NA; length: 13; size: NA; V: TRBV24-1
DNA: TGCAGTGCTGTTTCAGGGGGTCGAACTGGGGCCAACGTCCTGACTTTC; CDR3: CSAVSGGRTGANVLTF; J: TRBJ2-6; D: TRBD1; length: 16; size: NA; V: TRBV20-1
DNA: TGTGCCAGCAGCCTTGGGATAATCAGGGAGCAGTTCTTC; CDR3: CASSLGIIREQFF; J: TRBJ2-1; D: NA; length: 13; size: many; V: TRBV3-1
DNA: TGCAGCGTCATAGGGGAGGCGGACACTGAAGCTTTCTTT; CDR3: CSVIGEADTEAFF; J: TRBJ1-1; D: NA; length: 13; size: NA; V: TRBV29-1
DNA: TGCAGTGCTAGAGGGACTAGCGGGAGAGGGTTCCTCTACGAGCAGTACTTC; CDR3: CSARGTSGRGFLYEQYF; J: TRBJ2-7; D: TRBD2; length: 17; size: NA; V: TRBV20-1
DNA: TGTGCCAGCAGCAACCTTGGGACTTCCCTCCCTGGCAGTGAGCAGTTCTTC; CDR3: CASSNLGTSLPGSEQFF; J: TRBJ2-1; D: NA; length: 17; size: NA; V: TRBV6-1
DNA: TGTGCCAGCAGCCTAGGGTCACCTAGCGGGAGCGAGCAGTACTTC; CDR3: CASSLGSPSGSEQYF; J: TRBJ2-7; D: TRBD2; length: 15; size: NA; V: TRBV12-3/TRBV12-4
DNA: TGTGCCAGCAGCTTAGTCGGGGGGGGTCCACACAATGAGCAGTTCTTC; CDR3: CASSLVGGGPHNEQFF; J: TRBJ2-1; D: TRBD2; length: 16; size: NA; V: TRBV7-9
DNA: TGTGCCATCAGTGAAGGGGGCCTACTTAACAATGAGCAGTTCTTC; CDR3: CAISEGGLLNNEQFF; J: TRBJ2-1; D: TRBD1; length: 15; size: NA; V: TRBV10-3
DNA: TGTGCCAGCAGCTTGGTCCTGGATGCCCTCACAGATACGCAGTATTTT; CDR3: CASSLVLDALTDTQYF; J: TRBJ2-3; D: NA; length: 16; size: few; V: TRBV5-6
DNA: TGTGCCAGCAGCTTTTTACCTCCGGGACAGGGGGCTCTCGTCGGGCAGTACTTC; CDR3: CASSFLPPGQGALVGQYF; J: TRBJ2-7; D: TRBD1; length: 18; size: NA; V: TRBV7-9